The 10 T cell receptor beta chains given below trace back to one sample, sequenced in a study of STAT5B mutations in CD4+ large granular lymphocyte leukemia. Sequenced by immunoSEQ multiplex PCR; TCRdb stores in-frame clones only, minus some. The table shows about 35,000 clones, with roughly four fifths occurring only once. The sample taken for sequencing was CD4+ T cells from blood buffy coats. These receptor sequences come from a human donor in good health.

A note on this clone: A junction boundary mismatches the germline segment, possibly from a read error. This chain uses TRBV30 with TRBJ2-3, with TRBD1 as a possible D gene (5 bases). The CDR3 covers 15 residues. Germline V gene data show CDR1 as GTSNPN and CDR2 as SVGIG (reference sequence). CDR3 sequence reads: CAWSRLQGSTDPQYF. DNA for the CDR3: TGTGCCTGGAGCCGCCTCCAGGGCTCCACAGATCCGCAGTATTTT.

This clone was recorded a few times. The chain has TRBV19 and TRBJ1-1; TRBD1 matches at 8 bases. The V and J ends lost 9 bases and 6 bases, in that order; junction bases with no gene match: 9. Germline CDR1 reads LNHDA; CDR2 reads SQIVND (reference sequence). The length of the CDR3 is 13 residues. CDR3 in DNA: TGTGCCAGCAACCCTCGGACAGGGTCTGAAGCTTTCTTT. Protein sequence: CASNPRTGSEAFF.

V usage is TRBV2 and J usage is TRBJ1-2, with 7 bases matching TRBD1. V shed 2 bases and J 12 bases; nucleotides not matched to a gene: 9. CDR1 and CDR2 from the germline V gene are SNHLY and FYNNEI. The length of the CDR3 is 13 residues. CDR3 loop: CASSESRTGGNTF. CDR3 coding DNA: TGTGCCAGCAGTGAATCCCGGACAGGCGGGAACACCTTC.

The rearrangement uses TRBV5-1 and TRBJ1-2, with 8 bases matching TRBD1. V shed 3 bases, J shed 6 bases, and the junction held 7 bases outside the gene matches. From germline, CDR1 is SGHRS and CDR2 YFSETQ. This CDR3 spans 14 amino acids. In nucleotides, the CDR3 is TGCGCCAGCAGCTCAGGACAGGGTTCGGATGGCTACACCTTC. Its protein is CASSSGQGSDGYTF. Looking up the rest from reference TRBV5-1 and TRBJ1-2 gives the full variable domain: KAGVTQTPRYLIKTRGQQVTLSCSPISGHRSVSWYQQTPGQGLQFLFEYFSETQRNKGNFPGRFSGRQFSNSRSEMNVSTLELGDSALYLCASSSGQGSDGYTFGSGTRLTVV.

The rearrangement links TRBV9 to TRBJ1-1; D is unresolved. CDR1 and CDR2 from the germline V gene are SGDLS and YYNGEE. The CDR3 covers 15 residues. Trimming cost V 0 bases and J 2 bases, with 11 bases left between them. CDR3 in DNA: TGTGCCAGCAGCGTAGCTCCCGGTAGCAACACTGAAGCTTTCTTT. It codes for CASSVAPGSNTEAFF.

In its sample, this clone was seen a few times. V is TRBV6-6 and J is TRBJ2-1, with D possibly called TRBD1 or TRBD2 (5 bases each). V dropped 6 bases and J dropped 8 bases, with 11 bases sitting between them. CDR1 and CDR2 (germline): MNHNY, SVGAGI (reference sequence). This CDR3 contains 12 residues. CDR3 in DNA: TGTGCCAGCAGCCCGGGGCGCGATGAGCAGTTCTTC. Protein sequence: CASSPGRDEQFF.

The table lists this clone with a count of one. The rearrangement uses TRBV6-6 and TRBJ1-5, with 10 positions matching TRBD1. CDR3 size: 16 residues. Germline-derived CDR1 and CDR2 are MNHNY and SVGAGI (reference sequence). J was trimmed by 9 bases and V by 5 bases; bases with no gene match: 13. The CDR3 loop reads CASSPGQGPLIRPQHF. The CDR3 DNA sequence: TGTGCCAGCAGTCCGGGACAGGGGCCCTTAATTAGGCCCCAGCATTTT.

The chain recombines TRBV6-1 with TRBJ1-3; 7 bases fit TRBD1. The germline V gene encodes CDR1 MNHNS and CDR2 SASEGT. This CDR3 comprises 17 residues. V shed 3 bases and J 0 bases; nucleotides not matched to a gene: 8. The CDR3 is CASSEAPGTASGNTIYF. The CDR3 DNA sequence: TGTGCCAGCAGTGAGGCCCCCGGGACAGCCTCTGGAAACACCATATATTTT.

The rearrangement joins TRBV7-8 to TRBJ2-2; D is ambiguous. V shed 4 bases and J shed 0 bases, with 12 bases lying between them. Germline values: CDR1 SGHVS, CDR2 FQNEAQ. CDR3 length: 16 amino acids. CDR3 in DNA: TGTGCCAGCAGCTCCCTCGGTCGCCCGAACACCGGGGAGCTGTTTTTT. Translating it yields CASSSLGRPNTGELFF.

The gene calls are TRBV18 and TRBJ2-7; 10 bases agree with TRBD2. The germline CDR1 and CDR2 sequences are KGHSH and LQKENI. The CDR3 contains 18 residues. The junction had 11 bases not matched to a gene; V was cut back by 1 base and J by 2 bases. The CDR3 loop is CASSPQASGGLGPYEQYF. The CDR3 bases are TGTGCCAGCTCACCACAGGCTAGCGGGGGACTCGGGCCCTACGAGCAGTACTTC.